Following are 25 T cell receptor beta chains from one sample sequenced in a study of shared clonotypes between healthy human individuals. CD8 cells classed as naive were CD45RO-negative and positively selected for CCR7, excluding terminally differentiated effector memory CD45RA+ cells. Assay used: immunoSEQ multiplex PCR; TCRdb lists only in-frame clones, some missing. The table records roughly 2.1 million clones, roughly 91% of them present only once. Sequenced sample: naive CD8+ T cells from PBMCs. The receptors come from a man between 18 and 35 years old in good health. Some clones in this sample may be carry-over from other donors' samples.

The V call is TRBV28, the J call TRBJ2-7; D is uncertain. The length of the CDR3 is 12 residues. The V and J ends lost 5 bases and 4 bases respectively, with 9 bases between them. The germline gives CDR1 MDHEN, CDR2 SYDVKM. CDR3 coding DNA: TGTGCCAGCAGTCCCCGGATGTACGAGCAGTACTTC. Amino acid sequence: CASSPRMYEQYF.

The rearrangement uses TRBV7-9 and TRBJ2-5, with a possible D match to TRBD1 (5 bases). Trimming removed 6 bases at V and 5 bases at J, with 16 bases between. This CDR3 is 14 amino acids long. Germline CDR1 SEHNR, CDR2 FQNEAQ (reference sequence). CDR3 nucleotides: TGTGCCAGCAGTCGCGACAGTTCGGAGGAGACCCAGTACTTC. It translates to CASSRDSSEETQYF.

The genes are TRBV27 and TRBJ2-7; weak D call: TRBD2 (5 bases). Germline CDR1 is MNHEY and CDR2 is SMNVEV (reference sequence). The CDR3 length is 13 residues. The ends were cut back, 1 base at V and 6 bases at J, with 10 bases in the middle. The chain's CDR3 is CASSLWSGGEQYF. The CDR3 DNA sequence: TGTGCCAGCAGTTTATGGTCCGGAGGCGAGCAGTACTTC.

The chain recombines TRBV27 with TRBJ2-1, with 9 nucleotides matching TRBD2. J lost 5 bases, V lost 3 bases, and 5 bases had no gene match. Germline V gene lookup returns CDR1 MNHEY and CDR2 SMNVEV (reference sequence). The CDR3 sequence is 15 residues long. DNA for the CDR3: TGTGCCAGCAGTTTGGCTAGCGGGACCCACAATGAGCAGTTCTTC. As protein: CASSLASGTHNEQFF.

This sequence joins TRBV21-1 and TRBJ1-2; the table's D gene call, TRBD1, was not cross checked with the DNA. TRBV21-1 is assigned pseudogene status. CDR3 length: 14 residues. The CDR3 bases are TGTGCCAGCAGCAAGGGACATCGGCATGCTGGCTACACCTTC. It specifies CASSKGHRHAGYTF.

V gene TRBV9 combines with J gene TRBJ2-3; weak D call: TRBD2 (7 bases). CDR1 and CDR2 from the germline V gene are SGDLS and YYNGEE. V gave up 0 bases and J gave up 3 bases, with 26 bases separating them. This CDR3 has 20 amino acids. Here the CDR3 DNA reads TGTGCCAGCAGCGTAGTTTCTCTTGAGGAGGGGGGGCGGATGACAGATACGCAGTATTTT. Translation gives CASSVVSLEEGGRMTDTQYF.

Points on this clone: Other DNA sequences in the sample encode the same CDR3. The V and J genes are TRBV9 and TRBJ2-7; D unresolved. This CDR3 is 14 amino acids long. The V gene's germline CDR1 is SGDLS and CDR2 YYNGEE. Trimming took 1 base from V and 1 from J, leaving 9 bases between them. The CDR3 is CASSVSWGSYEQYF. The CDR3 nucleotides read TGTGCCAGCAGCGTAAGCTGGGGATCCTACGAGCAGTACTTC.

This clone is a singleton in its sample. This sequence joins TRBV6-1 and TRBJ2-3; no definite D call. V lost 7 bases to trimming and J lost 11 bases, with 13 bases between them. Per the germline V gene, CDR1 is MNHNS and CDR2 is SASEGT. The CDR3 runs to 11 residues. DNA for the CDR3: TGTGCCAGCACGCCGGTCAACGAGCAGTATTTT. Translating gives CASTPVNEQYF.

The CDR3 reads CASSLGSFTSYEQYF. CDR3 coding DNA: TGTGCCAGCAGCTTAGGGTCATTTACATCCTACGAGCAGTACTTC. The V and J genes are TRBV7-2 and TRBJ2-7; D is undetermined. Germline V lookup: CDR1 SGHTA, CDR2 FQGNSA. Trimming took off 1 base at V and 1 base at J, with 11 bases between the two ends. This CDR3 has 15 residues.

The chain uses TRBV5-4 and TRBJ2-7; D remains ambiguous. Germline V gives CDR1 SGHNT, CDR2 YYREEE (reference sequence). The CDR3 covers 13 residues. Trimming cost V 3 bases and J 3 bases, with 10 bases left between them. In DNA form, the CDR3 reads TGTGCCAGCAGCTCAAACCGGGTCTACGAGCAGTACTTC. Translated: CASSSNRVYEQYF.

This clone was seen just once. The same CDR3 arises from other DNA sequences in this sample as well. The genes are TRBV27 and TRBJ2-7; possibly TRBD1 for D (5 bases). This CDR3 has 14 residues. The germline V gene encodes CDR1 MNHEY and CDR2 SMNVEV (reference sequence). V was cut by 4 bases and J by 1 base, with 11 bases left in between. CDR3 in DNA: TGTGCCAGCAGTTACCAGGGTTCGTCCTACGAGCAGTACTTC. It codes for CASSYQGSSYEQYF.

This chain uses TRBV28 with TRBJ2-7; 9 bases agree with TRBD2. The trim removed 2 bases at V and 0 bases at J, leaving 8 bases unmatched. This CDR3 has 17 residues. Germline lookup yields CDR1 MDHEN and CDR2 SYDVKM. The DNA for the CDR3 is TGTGCCAGCAGTTTACGGGGAAGCGGGGGGAGCTCCTACGAGCAGTACTTC. Translation gives CASSLRGSGGSSYEQYF.

This rearrangement joins TRBV9 to TRBJ2-5, with a possible D match to TRBD1 (6 bases). Trimming removed 3 bases from V and 5 bases from J, with 17 bases in between. CDR1 and CDR2 (germline): SGDLS, YYNGEE. This CDR3 has 15 amino acids. The CDR3 reads CASSEWQGWMETQYF. DNA of the CDR3: TGTGCCAGCAGCGAGTGGCAGGGGTGGATGGAGACCCAGTACTTC.

The chain employs TRBV5-4 and TRBJ2-1; TRBD2 might be the D (7 bases). The CDR3 runs 14 residues. Trimming cost V 1 base and J 4 bases, with 9 bases left between them. Per germline, CDR1 SGHNT and CDR2 YYREEE (reference sequence). The CDR3 is CASSLSGTYNEQFF. The CDR3 DNA follows: TGTGCCAGCAGCTTGAGCGGGACATACAATGAGCAGTTCTTC.

The chain links TRBV27 to TRBJ1-5; D unresolved. In germline, CDR1 is MNHEY, CDR2 SMNVEV (reference sequence). The CDR3 is 11 amino acids. Trimming took off 8 bases at V and 7 bases at J, with 9 bases between the two ends. CDR3 DNA: TGTGCCAGCGGACCCCGACAGCCCCAGCATTTT. Residues: CASGPRQPQHF.

The V and J genes are TRBV5-1 and TRBJ2-2; 9 nucleotides align to TRBD2. CDR1 and CDR2 (germline): SGHRS, YFSETQ. Losses at the gene ends were 5 bases for V and 4 bases for J; bases not matched to a gene: 6. CDR3 length equals 15 residues. For the CDR3, the DNA is TGCGCCAGCAGTGAGCGGCGGGAGGGCACCGGGGAGCTGTTTTTT. It codes for CASSERREGTGELFF.

The gene calls are TRBV19 and TRBJ2-7; TRBD1 aligns across 9 bases. V was pared by 4 bases and J by 3 bases, with 7 bases of the junction left unmatched. The CDR3 runs to 15 residues. Germline V gene lookup returns CDR1 LNHDA and CDR2 SQIVND (reference sequence). The DNA of the CDR3 is TGTGCCAGTAGTACACCAACAGGGGGCTTCTACGAGCAGTACTTC. Translating gives CASSTPTGGFYEQYF.

This chain connects TRBV27 to TRBJ1-3; no definite D call. The CDR3 extends over 15 amino acids. Per germline, CDR1 MNHEY and CDR2 SMNVEV (reference sequence). Trimming cost V 8 bases and J 4 bases, with 18 bases left between them. The CDR3 loop is CASRWRAGSGNTIYF. CDR3 DNA sequence: TGTGCCAGCCGGTGGAGGGCCGGCTCCGGAAACACCATATATTTT.

The chain is built from TRBV28 and TRBJ2-1; D gene unclear. The CDR3 consists of 16 residues. CDR1 is MDHEN and CDR2 is SYDVKM in the germline V gene. Between the trimmed V and J ends, which lost 3 bases and 0 bases, there was a span of 12 bases. This chain's CDR3 is CASSLYRVSSYNEQFF. CDR3 bases: TGTGCCAGCAGTTTGTATCGGGTAAGCTCCTACAATGAGCAGTTCTTC.

The chain joins TRBV7-9 to TRBJ1-2, with a possible D match to TRBD1 (5 bases). Germline V gene sequence: CDR1 SEHNR, CDR2 FQNEAQ (reference sequence). The length of the CDR3 is 15 residues. The V end was cut by 1 base, the J end by 8 bases, with 17 bases between. CDR3 in DNA: TGTGCCAGCAGCTTAGGAGCGGGGGGTCGGGACGGCTACACCTTC. Encoded protein: CASSLGAGGRDGYTF.

V and J are TRBV9 and TRBJ2-5; D gene ambiguous. The end of the DNA aligns better with TRBJ2-7, so the J call may be wrong. Germline V gives CDR1 SGDLS, CDR2 YYNGEE. This CDR3 has 14 residues. For the CDR3, the DNA is TGTGCCAGCAGCTTGGGCGGACGCGCCTACGAGCAGTACTTC. Amino acids: CASSLGGRAYEQYF.

The chain joins TRBV15 to TRBJ1-2; a weak D match, TRBD1 (5 bases). Between the trimmed V and J ends, which lost 0 bases and 8 bases, there was a span of 25 bases. The germline CDR1 and CDR2 sequences are LNHNV and YYDKDF (reference sequence). CDR3 length: 18 amino acids. This chain's CDR3 is CATSRDEGFTAVGDGYTF. DNA for the CDR3: TGTGCCACCAGCAGAGATGAAGGGTTTACGGCGGTCGGGGACGGCTACACCTTC.

The chain's CDR3 is CASSIDGVGADSYNEQFF. CDR3 nucleotides: TGTGCCAGTAGTATAGATGGGGTCGGGGCGGACTCCTACAATGAGCAGTTCTTC. The chain carries TRBV19 and TRBJ2-1; D possibly uses TRBD1 or TRBD2 (5 bases each). CDR1 and CDR2 (germline): LNHDA, SQIVND (reference sequence). The CDR3 length is 18 residues. The V end lost 0 bases, the J end lost 0 bases, and 15 bases lay between the germline ends. The entire variable domain, with the rest obtained from reference TRBV19 and TRBJ2-1, is as follows: DGGITQSPKYLFRKEGQNVTLSCEQNLNHDAMYWYRQDPGQGLRLIYYSQIVNDFQKGDIAEGYSVSREKKESFPLTVTSAQKNPTAFYLCASSIDGVGADSYNEQFFGPGTRLTVL.

The V and J genes are TRBV25-1 and TRBJ2-1, with D possibly TRBD1 on 6 matching bases. Trimming pared 1 base from V and 5 bases from J, leaving 18 bases between. The CDR3 consists of 17 residues. Germline V gene sequence: CDR1 MGHDK, CDR2 SYGVNS. The CDR3 DNA is TGTGCCAGCAGTGAATGGGCCCAGGGGATAAGAAACAATGAGCAGTTCTTC. This encodes CASSEWAQGIRNNEQFF.

This chain connects TRBV10-1 to TRBJ2-7, with 7 bases lining up with TRBD1. Unmatched junction bases numbered 4, after V lost 4 bases and J lost 1 base. Per germline, CDR1 WNHNN and CDR2 SYGVQD (reference sequence). This CDR3 comprises 14 residues. The CDR3 bases are TGCGCCAGCAGTGCCGGGACAGCTTCCTACGAGCAGTACTTC. Residues: CASSAGTASYEQYF.